This T cell receptor beta chain appears in the sequencing data of a study of T cells after yellow fever vaccination. Overall study: Preparation used SMART-Seq v4 Ultra Low Input for the low-cell-number fractions.

This clonotype was recorded many times. Antigen specificity is unknown. Study outcomes and limitations: Among all clonotypes, a small share was observed in both CD4 and CD8 compartments.

The CDR3 runs 12 residues. The V end was cut by 8 bases, the J end by 15 bases, with 20 bases between. The germline V gene has CDR1 MDHEN and CDR2 SYDVKM. Template switching by 5'RACE produced TCR cDNA, adding a universal primer site and UMIs. MiXCR, run by TCRdb on the 5' RACE reads, gives a single entry per CDR3 protein. The data hold under 150,000 distinct CDR3 sequences, with around 7.7% observed a single time. J is TRBJ2-1 and V is TRBV28; D not resolved. The sequencing here drew on CD4+ T cells sorted from PBMCs, taken 5 days after the yellow fever booster vaccination. The TCR originated in a man aged 30 to 45 who received the YFV17D yellow fever vaccine. The CDR3 is CASGLGLKGSFF. Written as DNA, the CDR3 is TGTGCCAGCGGGCTGGGTCTGAAAGGGTCGTTCTTC.